Listed below are T cell receptor beta chains from one sample, sequenced in a study of sequential checkpoint blockade in melanoma. Data came from immunoSEQ multiplex PCR; TCRdb stores just in-frame clones and leaves some out. Of a few thousand clones listed, about 25% are singletons. The specimen was tumor tissue (inferred from file names), collected from a patient given nivolumab and ipilimumab in sequence. These receptors all come from a human donor with melanoma. Each CDR3 is given without its conserved first and last residue. Fields, in order: CDR3 protein, V gene, J gene.

CDR3: ASLSGSKNIQY
V: TRBV28
J: TRBJ2-4

CDR3: ASSVVGAKAGELF
V: TRBV9
J: TRBJ2-2

CDR3: ASRRGQIGELF
V: TRBV6-8
J: TRBJ2-2

CDR3: ASSALGDNQPQH
V: TRBV9
J: TRBJ1-5

CDR3: ASSVGTGELF
V: TRBV9
J: TRBJ2-2

CDR3: ASSYPGTGWDDAF
V: TRBV6-8
J: TRBJ1-1

CDR3: ASSLVVATGTGGSEQY
V: TRBV4-1
J: TRBJ2-7

CDR3: ASSGYRVTNEKLF
V: TRBV25-1
J: TRBJ1-4

CDR3: ASSYSFRGAGATGELF
V: TRBV6-8
J: TRBJ2-2

CDR3: ASSDPSRTDTQY
V: TRBV9
J: TRBJ2-3

CDR3: ASSPGPGGGNTIY
V: TRBV5-1
J: TRBJ1-3

CDR3: SVEAGDRTTDTQY
V: TRBV29-1
J: TRBJ2-3

CDR3: ASTSEYSTDTQY
V: TRBV5-1
J: TRBJ2-3

CDR3: ASSPGGSGANVLT
V: TRBV5-1
J: TRBJ2-6

CDR3: ASSLTRVGNTEAF
V: TRBV11-3
J: TRBJ1-1

CDR3: ASSQGLAATDTQY
V: TRBV9
J: TRBJ2-3

CDR3: ASSQETPGGSPLH
V: TRBV11-1
J: TRBJ1-6

CDR3: ASSPVGGYEQY
V: TRBV28
J: TRBJ2-7

CDR3: ASRPVGARTGELF
V: TRBV5-1
J: TRBJ2-2

CDR3: ASSYSPRGSWYGYT
V: TRBV6-8
J: TRBJ1-2

CDR3: ASSGTPGARVSGNTIY
V: TRBV14
J: TRBJ1-3

CDR3: ASSPGQGIQPQH
V: TRBV6-8
J: TRBJ1-5

CDR3: ASSIGRTQETQY
V: TRBV19
J: TRBJ2-5